The 17 T cell receptor beta chains in this list originate from one sample, sequenced in a study of T cells in tumors after PD-1 blockade. Sequencing used immunoSEQ multiplex PCR; TCRdb keeps in-frame clones, though not all of them. Here the sample spans about 63,000 clones, roughly 70% being singletons. The specimen was PBMCs, collected after anti-PD-1 treatment. Receptor source: a human donor with basal cell carcinoma.

V gene TRBV24-1 combines with J gene TRBJ2-1; D perhaps matches TRBD2 (7 bases). The V and J ends lost 1 base and 2 bases respectively, with 11 bases between them. There are 16 residues in the CDR3. Germline loops: CDR1 KGHDR, CDR2 SFDVKD. CDR3: CATSDLRGGAYNEQFF. DNA for the CDR3: TGTGCCACCAGTGATTTACGCGGGGGCGCCTACAATGAGCAGTTCTTC.

V usage is TRBV21-1 and J usage is TRBJ2-1; the table calls TRBD1, which could not be checked here. TRBV21-1 is an annotated pseudogene. The CDR3 contains 15 residues. The CDR3, as DNA: TGTGCCAGCAGCCAACAGGGGCTAACCTACAATGAGCAGTTCTTC. This translates into CASSQQGLTYNEQFF.

The gene calls are TRBV27 and TRBJ2-6, with D perhaps being TRBD1 or TRBD2 (5 bases each). V was clipped by 5 bases and J by 3 bases, with 8 bases between them. This CDR3 has 14 amino acids. CDR1 and CDR2 from the germline V gene are MNHEY and SMNVEV (reference sequence). CDR3 nucleotide sequence: TGTGCCAGCAGTGAGGGGTTTGGGGCCAACGTCCTGACTTTC. Translated, it gives CASSEGFGANVLTF.

This chain links TRBV10-3 with TRBJ2-1, with D perhaps TRBD1 (6 bases). The V and J ends lost 8 bases and 9 bases respectively, with 20 bases between them. From germline, CDR1 is ENHRY and CDR2 SYGVKD. The CDR3 sequence is 14 residues long. This CDR3 is CAISFQGPLGEQFF. CDR3 bases: TGTGCCATCTCCTTCCAGGGGCCCCTTGGTGAGCAGTTCTTC.

This clone was recorded once. The gene calls are TRBV6-6 and TRBJ1-1; 7 nucleotides agree with TRBD1. V shed 11 bases and J 4 bases; nucleotides not matched to a gene: 16. This CDR3 region has 15 residues. CDR1 is MNHNY, CDR2 SVGAGI, per germline (reference sequence). CDR3 region: CACTKRDREITEAFF. CDR3 in DNA: TGTGCCTGTACCAAAAGAGACAGGGAGATCACTGAAGCTTTCTTT.

This clone has more than one count but fewer than ten. The chain employs TRBV6-5 and TRBJ2-2; 11 bases map to TRBD1. Per the germline V gene, CDR1 is MNHEY and CDR2 is SVGAGI. The CDR3 extends over 15 amino acids. V gave up 8 bases and J gave up 2 bases; unmatched junction bases: 4. The CDR3 DNA follows: TGTGCCAGCGGGAGGACAGGGGGCAACACCGGGGAGCTGTTTTTT. Protein sequence: CASGRTGGNTGELFF.

V usage is TRBV6-4 and J usage is TRBJ2-5, with a tentative D call TRBD1 (6 bases). This CDR3 is 13 amino acids long. V was clipped by 6 bases and J by 4 bases, with 12 bases between them. Germline assignment: CDR1 MRHNA and CDR2 SNTAGT. The CDR3 DNA is TGTGCCAGCAGCAGGGGTGATGGAGAGACCCAGTACTTC. It encodes CASSRGDGETQYF.

This rearrangement joins TRBV5-1 to TRBJ1-5; 9 bases map to TRBD1. V was clipped by 4 bases and J by 5 bases; unmatched bases: 1. CDR1 and CDR2 from the germline V gene are SGHRS and YFSETQ. The CDR3 is 13 residues long. CDR3 DNA: TGCGCCAGCAGCAGGGACAGGGATCAGCCCCAGCATTTT. It encodes CASSRDRDQPQHF.

The chain links TRBV5-4 to TRBJ1-1; 7 nucleotides align to TRBD1. Germline CDR1 reads SGHNT; CDR2 reads YYREEE (reference sequence). CDR3 length equals 14 residues. The V segment lost 5 bases and the J segment 1 base; nucleotides outside the gene matches: 5. CDR3 in amino acids: CASRPGTENTEAFF. The CDR3, as DNA: TGTGCCAGCAGACCCGGGACAGAGAACACTGAAGCTTTCTTT.

The V call is TRBV2, the J call TRBJ2-3; 9 bases are shared with TRBD2. Unmatched junction bases numbered 7, after V lost 7 bases and J lost 2 bases. This CDR3 is 15 amino acids long. Germline-derived CDR1 and CDR2 are SNHLY and FYNNEI. The CDR3 DNA is TGTGCCAGCAACTTAGCGGGGGCCTTCACAGATACGCAGTATTTT. It translates to CASNLAGAFTDTQYF.

The rearrangement uses TRBV6-1 and TRBJ1-1; no clear D gene. There are 14 residues in the CDR3. CDR1 and CDR2 from the germline V gene are MNHNS and SASEGT. V was shortened by 2 bases and J by 10 bases, with 17 bases between the two germline ends. The CDR3 nucleotides are TGTGCCAGCAGTGAAAGGAGCAGAGCTTTACTAGCTTTCTTT. It specifies CASSERSRALLAFF.

The chain has TRBV24-1 and TRBJ2-1; D is perhaps TRBD2 (5 bases). There are 14 residues in the CDR3. V was shortened by 4 bases and J by 8 bases, with 14 bases between the two germline ends. Germline values: CDR1 KGHDR, CDR2 SFDVKD. The CDR3 DNA reads TGTGCCACCAGTGACCGGGCGGGCAACTATGAGCAGTTCTTC. As protein: CATSDRAGNYEQFF.

V usage is TRBV24-1 and J usage is TRBJ2-2; TRBD2 matches at 8 bases. The CDR3 totals 14 residues. V lost 6 bases, J lost 3 bases, and 2 bases stayed unmatched. The germline gives CDR1 KGHDR, CDR2 SFDVKD. The chain's CDR3 is CATSRGGDTGELFF. Here the CDR3 DNA reads TGTGCCACCAGTCGGGGGGGGGACACCGGGGAGCTGTTTTTT.

This clone was recorded a few times. This rearrangement joins TRBV28 to TRBJ1-5; D remains unclear. Looked up from germline, CDR1 is MDHEN and CDR2 is SYDVKM. V lost 0 bases and J 6 bases, leaving 3 bases between the germline ends. This CDR3 spans 12 amino acids. Written as DNA, the CDR3 is TGTGCCAGCAGTTTATGGGCTCAGCCCCAGCATTTT. Translation: CASSLWAQPQHF.

This chain links TRBV5-1 with TRBJ1-1; D might be TRBD1 (6 bases). Germline-derived CDR1 and CDR2 are SGHRS and YFSETQ. The CDR3 runs to 13 residues. Between the trimmed V and J ends, which lost 2 bases and 5 bases, there was a span of 10 bases. This CDR3 reads CASSFEGETEAFF. The CDR3 bases are TGCGCCAGCAGCTTCGAGGGGGAGACTGAAGCTTTCTTT.

The chain joins TRBV7-2 to TRBJ2-2, with 16 bases that match TRBD2. CDR1 SGHTA and CDR2 FQGNSA come from the germline V gene. The CDR3 consists of 17 residues. The junction had 6 bases not matched to a gene; V was cut back by 5 bases and J by 6 bases. This CDR3 reads CASSPPGLAGGPGELFF. The DNA of the CDR3 is TGTGCCAGCAGCCCCCCGGGACTAGCGGGGGGGCCCGGGGAGCTGTTTTTT.

This clone was counted a few times. The CDR3 DNA reads TGTGCCAGCAGCCCTGAGGGGGGAGCACCCTACAATGAGCAGTTCTTC. Translating gives CASSPEGGAPYNEQFF. J is TRBJ2-1 and V is TRBV11-3; tentatively, D is TRBD1 or TRBD2 (6 bases each). Germline lookup yields CDR1 SGHNT and CDR2 YENEEA. Trimming cost V 5 bases and J 2 bases, with 16 bases left between them. The CDR3 has 16 residues.